One sample yielded the 17 T cell receptor beta chains listed below, sequenced in a study of regulatory T cells in long-lasting Graves disease (dated by TCRdb to the early 2020s). Library prep was done by multiplex PCR. Sequencing relied on an Illumina HiSeq 4000. iRepertoire HTBI primers and Arm-PCR amplification of CDR3 regions were used to construct TCR beta libraries. Through fastp at Q25 and MiXCR, TCRdb rebuilt clones from the public reads, retaining in-frame beta chains. Rows with one shared CDR3 protein collapse into an entry with the most common genes and DNA. For this sample there are 400,000 to 600,000 distinct CDR3 sequences; about 22% appear just once. Clones ranked in the top ten supply about 6.6% of the sample. Reading the label with the study, this specimen's time point is: persistent/refractory GD, antithyroid drugs over 5 years with positive TRAb. RNA was extracted from PBMCs in TRIzol for both TCR sequencing and RNA sequencing.

This specimen consisted of peripheral blood mononuclear cells (PBMCs), obtained when the disease was refractory, from a patient treated with antithyroid drugs. These receptors all stem from a female donor with Graves disease.

The sample holds a few counts of this clonotype. The DNA of the CDR3 is TGTGCCAGCACCCTTGTGACTAGCGGGGCAGATACGCAGTATTTT. Translation gives CASTLVTSGADTQYF. The chain has TRBV12-3 or TRBV12-4 and TRBJ2-3; 11 bases agree with TRBD2. The CDR3 has 15 residues. Germline trimming cut 7 bases from V and 4 bases from J; bases unmatched to any gene: 7.

The chain recombines TRBV7-2 with TRBJ2-7; 9 bases align to TRBD1. V was pared by 5 bases and J by 3 bases, with 8 bases of the junction left unmatched. CDR3 length: 15 amino acids. Germline V gene data show CDR1 as SGHTA and CDR2 as FQGNSA. DNA of the CDR3: TGTGCCAGCAGCCCGGGGACAGGGATACACTACGAGCAGTACTTC. It yields the protein CASSPGTGIHYEQYF.

This clonotype appeared many times. The chain links TRBV28 to TRBJ1-2; no clear D. CDR3 length: 13 amino acids. The V end was cut by 5 bases, the J end by 3 bases, with 10 bases between. Germline CDR1 is MDHEN and CDR2 is SYDVKM. The CDR3: CASSTGVDYGYTF. For the CDR3, the DNA is TGTGCCAGCAGTACCGGGGTAGACTATGGCTACACCTTC.

The chain links TRBV19 to TRBJ1-2; D might be TRBD1 (5 bases). The ends were cut back, 5 bases at V and 4 bases at J, with 11 bases in the middle. This CDR3 spans 13 amino acids. Germline CDR1 reads LNHDA; CDR2 reads SQIVND (reference sequence). CDR3 sequence: CASSPTDFYGYTF. As DNA, the CDR3 is TGTGCCAGTAGTCCGACAGATTTCTATGGCTACACCTTC.

This clonotype came up a few times. This chain links TRBV20-1 with TRBJ1-2, with 7 nucleotides matching TRBD1. Trimming at V came to 2 bases and at J to 0 bases, leaving 6 bases not matched to a gene. In germline, CDR1 is DFQATT, CDR2 SNEGSKA (reference sequence). This CDR3 spans 15 amino acids. This CDR3 reads CSARNRDRANYGYTF. The CDR3 region has the DNA TGCAGTGCTAGAAACCGGGACAGAGCTAACTATGGCTACACCTTC.

This rearrangement joins TRBV11-2 to TRBJ2-3, with D unclear. V was pared by 2 bases and J by 4 bases, with 10 bases between. The CDR3 is made up of 14 amino acids. Germline V gives CDR1 SGHAT, CDR2 FQNNGV. The CDR3 is CASSLSGPSDTQYF. The CDR3, as DNA: TGTGCCAGCAGCTTATCCGGGCCCTCAGATACGCAGTATTTT.

The gene calls are TRBV12-3 or TRBV12-4 and TRBJ2-7; D call uncertain. The CDR3 is made up of 15 amino acids. Trimming shortened V by 0 bases and J by 6 bases, and 15 bases separated the two germline ends. CDR3 in DNA: TGTGCCAGCAGTTTAGCCGGGCTCAGAGGTGGCGAGCAGTACTTC. It yields the protein CASSLAGLRGGEQYF.

This clonotype was seen repeatedly, ten times or more. The rearrangement joins TRBV28 to TRBJ1-1; D unresolved. V lost 6 bases, J lost 0 bases, and 11 bases lay in between. Germline V gene data show CDR1 as MDHEN and CDR2 as SYDVKM. The CDR3 is 14 amino acids. CDR3 coding DNA: TGTGCCAGCAGCCCAAGCAGGTTGAACACTGAAGCTTTCTTT. This encodes CASSPSRLNTEAFF.

There are a few counts of this clonotype. This chain connects TRBV13 to TRBJ2-5, with D possibly being TRBD1 or TRBD2 (5 bases each). The CDR3 is 14 amino acids. Germline V CDR1 and CDR2: PRHDT, FYEKMQ (reference sequence). Trimming removed 5 bases at V and 9 bases at J, with 19 bases between. The CDR3 here is CASSARDSLGAQYF. The CDR3 bases are TGTGCCAGCAGCGCAAGAGACTCGTTGGGGGCCCAGTACTTC.

This clonotype was found a few times. The chain uses TRBV7-2 and TRBJ1-5; no firm D call. The CDR3 contains 14 residues. Trimming removed 5 bases at V and 8 bases at J, with 16 bases between. Per germline, CDR1 SGHTA and CDR2 FQGNSA. The chain's CDR3 is CASSPAGGLEPQHF. CDR3 sequence (DNA): TGTGCCAGCAGCCCCGCGGGAGGGTTGGAGCCCCAGCATTTT. The variable domain in full, with the rest retrieved from reference TRBV7-2 and TRBJ1-5, is GAGVSQSPSNKVTEKGKDVELRCDPISGHTALYWYRQSLGQGLEFLIYFQGNSAPDKSGLPSDRFSAERTGGSVSTLTIQRTQQEDSAVYLCASSPAGGLEPQHFGDGTRLSIL.

This clonotype was seen repeatedly, ten times or more. The chain carries TRBV28 and TRBJ1-1; no reliable D call. The CDR3 length is 15 residues. The V gene's germline CDR1 is MDHEN and CDR2 SYDVKM. Trimming pared 3 bases from V and 0 bases from J, leaving 11 bases between. The CDR3 spells CASSFGIGVNTEAFF. The CDR3 DNA follows: TGTGCCAGCAGTTTTGGGATTGGTGTGAACACTGAAGCTTTCTTT.

J is TRBJ1-5 and V is TRBV20-1; 8 nucleotides match TRBD1. J was trimmed by 6 bases and V by 6 bases; bases with no gene match: 13. The length of the CDR3 is 15 residues. Germline CDR1 reads DFQATT; CDR2 reads SNEGSKA (reference sequence). The CDR3 nucleotides read TGCAGTGCGTACCCCTCGGGACAGGATGGTCAGCCCCAGCATTTT. Translation: CSAYPSGQDGQPQHF.

This sequence joins TRBV27 and TRBJ2-2, with TRBD2 matching 11 bases. V trimming: 2 bases; J trimming: 3 bases; junction bases outside the gene matches: 11. The CDR3 length is 19 residues. Germline loops: CDR1 MNHEY, CDR2 SMNVEV (reference sequence). This CDR3 is CASSLEVSGRVGDTGELFF. As DNA, the CDR3 is TGTGCCAGCAGTTTAGAGGTTAGCGGGAGGGTCGGCGACACCGGGGAGCTGTTTTTT.

The table lists this clonotype with many counts. The J gene is TRBJ2-7, the V gene TRBV15, with a weak D call TRBD2 (6 bases). V lost 3 bases, J lost 2 bases, and 14 bases lay in between. Germline CDR1 LNHNV, CDR2 YYDKDF (reference sequence). The CDR3 length is 15 residues. CDR3 sequence reads: CATSSTWDWTYEQYF. The CDR3 DNA reads TGTGCCACCAGCAGTACCTGGGACTGGACCTACGAGCAGTACTTC. The full variable domain, completed using reference TRBV15 and TRBJ2-7, is DAMVIQNPRYQVTQFGKPVTLSCSQTLNHNVMYWYQQKSSQAPKLLFHYYDKDFNNEADTPDNFQSRRPNTSFCFLDIRSPGLGDTAMYLCATSSTWDWTYEQYFGPGTRLTVT.

J is TRBJ2-2 and V is TRBV7-2, with D possibly matching TRBD2 (6 bases). Germline V CDR1 and CDR2: SGHTA, FQGNSA. The CDR3 is 14 residues long. The CDR3 reads CAGSGTPETGELFF. DNA of the CDR3: TGTGCGGGTAGTGGGACTCCGGAGACCGGGGAGCTGTTTTTT.

The rearrangement joins TRBV30 to TRBJ1-1, with D possibly matching TRBD1 (5 bases). The CDR3 covers 15 residues. Trimming pared 3 bases from V and 3 bases from J, leaving 17 bases between. CDR1 and CDR2 from the germline V gene are GTSNPN and SVGIG (reference sequence). The CDR3 loop reads CAWSSRGKRYTEAFF. CDR3 coding DNA: TGTGCCTGGAGCTCGAGGGGAAAGAGGTACACTGAAGCTTTCTTT.

This chain links TRBV20-1 with TRBJ1-1; D is unclear. Germline CDR1 is DFQATT and CDR2 is SNEGSKA (reference sequence). The CDR3 consists of 13 residues. Trimming left V 2 bases short and J 1 base short, with 8 bases between. DNA for the CDR3: TGCAGTGCTAGAAGGGAGACGAACACTGAAGCTTTCTTT. As protein: CSARRETNTEAFF.